This T cell receptor (beta chain) was profiled in a study of human thymus T cells. The protocol was immunoSEQ multiplex PCR, while the TCRdb copy is restricted to in-frame clones and leaves out a portion. This table has 35,000 to 45,000 clones, 94% appearing once. This CDR3 comprises 14 residues. V lost 3 bases to trimming and J lost 3 bases; unmatched junction nucleotides: 5. Germline V gene sequence: CDR1 SGHTS, CDR2 YDEGEE. V gene TRBV5-8 combines with J gene TRBJ1-2, with TRBD1 matching 7 bases. This clonotype originated in a boy under two years old with a congenital heart defect but otherwise immunologically healthy. Sequencing was done on a sample of blood. In nucleotides, the CDR3 is TGTGCCAGCAGCTACCCTGACAGGGACTATGGCTACACCTTC. Its protein product is CASSYPDRDYGYTF.